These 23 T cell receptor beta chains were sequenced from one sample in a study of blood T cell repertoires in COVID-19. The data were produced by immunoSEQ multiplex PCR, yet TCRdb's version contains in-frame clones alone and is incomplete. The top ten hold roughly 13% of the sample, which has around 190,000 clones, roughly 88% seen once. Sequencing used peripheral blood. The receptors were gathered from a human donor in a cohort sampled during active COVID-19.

The CDR3 nucleotides are TGTGCCAGCAGACTGACAGGGGGGACCGAGCAGTACTTC. It is translated as CASRLTGGTEQYF. V usage is TRBV27 and J usage is TRBJ2-7; TRBD1 aligns across 9 bases. CDR3 length: 13 residues. CDR1 and CDR2 from the germline V gene are MNHEY and SMNVEV (reference sequence). After removal of 6 bases from V and 6 bases from J, the junction contained 6 bases not matched to a gene.

The CDR3 region has the DNA TGTGCCAGCTCACTAGTAAAGACCTACGAGCAGTACTTC. Its protein product is CASSLVKTYEQYF. The chain uses TRBV18 and TRBJ2-7; D is unclear. The germline V gene encodes CDR1 KGHSH and CDR2 LQKENI. V was pared by 4 bases and J by 2 bases, with 9 bases between. The CDR3 loop spans 13 amino acids.

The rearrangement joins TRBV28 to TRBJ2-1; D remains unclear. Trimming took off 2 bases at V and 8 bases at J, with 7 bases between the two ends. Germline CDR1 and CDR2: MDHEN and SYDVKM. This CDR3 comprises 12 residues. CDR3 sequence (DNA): TGTGCCAGCAGTTTAAGCTCCTATGAGCAGTTCTTC. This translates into CASSLSSYEQFF.

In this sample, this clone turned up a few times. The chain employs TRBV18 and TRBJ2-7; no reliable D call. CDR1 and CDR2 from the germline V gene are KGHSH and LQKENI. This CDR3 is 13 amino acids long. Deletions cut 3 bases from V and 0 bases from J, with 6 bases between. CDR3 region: CASSPESSYEQYF. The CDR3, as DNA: TGTGCCAGCTCACCCGAGAGCTCCTACGAGCAGTACTTC.

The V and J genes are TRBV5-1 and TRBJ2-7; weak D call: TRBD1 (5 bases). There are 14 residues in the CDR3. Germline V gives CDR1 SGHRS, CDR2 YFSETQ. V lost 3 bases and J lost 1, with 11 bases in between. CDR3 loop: CASSSRGPSYEQYF. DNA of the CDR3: TGCGCCAGCAGCTCTAGGGGCCCATCCTACGAGCAGTACTTC.

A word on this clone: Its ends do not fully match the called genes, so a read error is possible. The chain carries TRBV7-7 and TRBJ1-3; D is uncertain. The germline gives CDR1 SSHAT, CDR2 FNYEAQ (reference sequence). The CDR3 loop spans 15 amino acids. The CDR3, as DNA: TGTGCTAGCAGCTCGGCCGGGAGCTCTGGAAACACCATATATTTT. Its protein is CASSSAGSSGNTIYF.

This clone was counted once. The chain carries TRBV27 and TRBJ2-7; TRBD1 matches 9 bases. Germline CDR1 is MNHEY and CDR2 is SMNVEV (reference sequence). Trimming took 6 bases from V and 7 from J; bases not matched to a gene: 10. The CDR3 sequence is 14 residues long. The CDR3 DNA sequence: TGTGCCAGCAGCCCTGGGACAGGGTTGGGAGAGCAGTACTTC. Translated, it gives CASSPGTGLGEQYF.

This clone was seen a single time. DNA of the CDR3: TGTGCCAGCAGCTTGAACGGGTACTCCTACAATGAGCAGTTCTTC. As protein: CASSLNGYSYNEQFF. J is TRBJ2-1 and V is TRBV5-4; D gene ambiguous. Deletions cut 1 base from V and 0 bases from J, with 8 bases between. There are 15 residues in the CDR3. CDR1 is SGHNT, CDR2 YYREEE, per germline (reference sequence).

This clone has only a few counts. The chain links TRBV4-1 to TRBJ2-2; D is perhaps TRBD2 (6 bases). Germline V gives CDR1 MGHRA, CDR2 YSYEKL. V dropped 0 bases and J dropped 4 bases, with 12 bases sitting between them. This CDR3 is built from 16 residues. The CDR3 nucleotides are TGCGCCAGCAGCCAAGAAGGCCTAGCGACCACCGGGGAGCTGTTTTTT. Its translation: CASSQEGLATTGELFF.

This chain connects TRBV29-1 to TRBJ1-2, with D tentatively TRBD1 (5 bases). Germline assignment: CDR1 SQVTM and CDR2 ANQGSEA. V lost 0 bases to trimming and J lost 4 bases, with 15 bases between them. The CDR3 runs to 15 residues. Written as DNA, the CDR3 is TGCAGCGTTGAAGATCTCGCGGTGGGGGGCTATGGCTACACCTTC. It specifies CSVEDLAVGGYGYTF.

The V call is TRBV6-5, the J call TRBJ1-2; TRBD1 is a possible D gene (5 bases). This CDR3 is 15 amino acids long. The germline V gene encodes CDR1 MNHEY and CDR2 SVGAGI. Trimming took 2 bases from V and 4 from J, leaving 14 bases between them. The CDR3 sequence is CASSYSGTGSYGYTF. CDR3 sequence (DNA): TGTGCCAGCAGTTACAGCGGGACGGGTAGCTATGGCTACACCTTC.

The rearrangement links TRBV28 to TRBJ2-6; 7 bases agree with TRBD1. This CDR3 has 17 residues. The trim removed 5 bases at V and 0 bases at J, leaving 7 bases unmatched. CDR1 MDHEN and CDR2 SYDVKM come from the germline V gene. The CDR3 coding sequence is TGTGCCAGCAGTGGCCGGGACAGTAGCTCTGGGGCCAACGTCCTGACTTTC. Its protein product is CASSGRDSSSGANVLTF.

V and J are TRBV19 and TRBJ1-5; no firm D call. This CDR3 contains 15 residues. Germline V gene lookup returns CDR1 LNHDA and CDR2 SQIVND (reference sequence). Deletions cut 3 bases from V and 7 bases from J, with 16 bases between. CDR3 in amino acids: CASSIMGRGEQPQHF. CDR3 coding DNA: TGTGCCAGTAGTATTATGGGTCGGGGAGAACAGCCCCAGCATTTT. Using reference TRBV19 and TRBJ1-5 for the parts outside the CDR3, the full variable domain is DGGITQSPKYLFRKEGQNVTLSCEQNLNHDAMYWYRQDPGQGLRLIYYSQIVNDFQKGDIAEGYSVSREKKESFPLTVTSAQKNPTAFYLCASSIMGRGEQPQHFGDGTRLSIL.

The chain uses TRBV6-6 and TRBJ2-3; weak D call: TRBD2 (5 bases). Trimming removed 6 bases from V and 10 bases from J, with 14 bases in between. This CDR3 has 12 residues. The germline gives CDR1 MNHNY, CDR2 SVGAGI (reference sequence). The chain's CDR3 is CASSSGQRAQYF. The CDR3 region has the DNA TGTGCCAGCAGCTCCGGCCAGAGGGCGCAGTATTTT.

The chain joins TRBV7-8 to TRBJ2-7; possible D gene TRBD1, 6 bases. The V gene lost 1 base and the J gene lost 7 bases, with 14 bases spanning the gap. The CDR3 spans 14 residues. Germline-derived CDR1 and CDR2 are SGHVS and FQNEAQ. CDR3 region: CASSLDRVPVEQYF. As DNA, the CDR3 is TGTGCCAGCAGCTTAGACAGGGTTCCAGTGGAGCAGTACTTC.

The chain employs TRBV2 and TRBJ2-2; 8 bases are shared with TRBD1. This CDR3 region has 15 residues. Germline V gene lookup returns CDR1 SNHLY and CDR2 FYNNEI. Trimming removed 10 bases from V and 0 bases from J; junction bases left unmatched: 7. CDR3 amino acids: CATTRTGTNTGELFF. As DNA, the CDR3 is TGTGCCACCACCCGGACAGGGACGAACACCGGGGAGCTGTTTTTT.

The DNA for the CDR3 is TGCGCCAGCAGCTTGATCGCGGGGGCGAACACAGATACGCAGTATTTT. It yields the protein CASSLIAGANTDTQYF. The gene calls are TRBV5-1 and TRBJ2-3, with a possible D match to TRBD2 (7 bases). V was shortened by 1 base and J by 2 bases, with 14 bases between the two germline ends. From germline, CDR1 is SGHRS and CDR2 YFSETQ. The CDR3 contains 16 residues.

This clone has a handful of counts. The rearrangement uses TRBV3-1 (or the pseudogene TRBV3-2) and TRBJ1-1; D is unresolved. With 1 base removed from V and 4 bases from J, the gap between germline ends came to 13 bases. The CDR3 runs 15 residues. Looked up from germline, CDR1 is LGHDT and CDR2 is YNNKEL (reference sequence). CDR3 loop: CASSQGRAWGTEAFF. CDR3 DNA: TGTGCCAGCAGCCAAGGGCGGGCTTGGGGCACTGAAGCTTTCTTT.

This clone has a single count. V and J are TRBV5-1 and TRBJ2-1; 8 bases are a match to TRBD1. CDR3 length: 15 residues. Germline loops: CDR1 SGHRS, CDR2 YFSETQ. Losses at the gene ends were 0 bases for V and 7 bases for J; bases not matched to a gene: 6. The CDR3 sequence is CASSLARQGRNEQFF. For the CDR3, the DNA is TGCGCCAGCAGCTTGGCTAGACAGGGGAGGAATGAGCAGTTCTTC.

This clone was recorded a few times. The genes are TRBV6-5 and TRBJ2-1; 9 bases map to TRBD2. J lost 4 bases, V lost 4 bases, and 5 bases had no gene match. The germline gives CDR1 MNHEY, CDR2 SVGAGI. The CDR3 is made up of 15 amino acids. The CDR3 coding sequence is TGTGCCAGCAGTTTGAGCGGGAGGTCTTACAATGAGCAGTTCTTC. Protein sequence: CASSLSGRSYNEQFF.

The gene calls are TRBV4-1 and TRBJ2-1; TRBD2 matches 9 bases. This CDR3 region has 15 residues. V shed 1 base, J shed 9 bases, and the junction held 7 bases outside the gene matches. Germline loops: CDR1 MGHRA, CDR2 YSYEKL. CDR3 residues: CASSQVREGRGEQFF. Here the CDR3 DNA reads TGCGCCAGCAGCCAAGTGCGGGAGGGCCGAGGTGAGCAGTTCTTC.

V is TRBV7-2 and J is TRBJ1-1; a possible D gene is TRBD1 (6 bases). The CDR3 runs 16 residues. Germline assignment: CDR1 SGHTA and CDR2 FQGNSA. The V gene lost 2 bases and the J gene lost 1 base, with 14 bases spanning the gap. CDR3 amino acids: CASSLYQGLSNTEAFF. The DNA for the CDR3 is TGTGCCAGCAGCTTATATCAGGGGTTATCGAACACTGAAGCTTTCTTT. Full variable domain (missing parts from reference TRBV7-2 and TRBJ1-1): GAGVSQSPSNKVTEKGKDVELRCDPISGHTALYWYRQSLGQGLEFLIYFQGNSAPDKSGLPSDRFSAERTGGSVSTLTIQRTQQEDSAVYLCASSLYQGLSNTEAFFGQGTRLTVV.

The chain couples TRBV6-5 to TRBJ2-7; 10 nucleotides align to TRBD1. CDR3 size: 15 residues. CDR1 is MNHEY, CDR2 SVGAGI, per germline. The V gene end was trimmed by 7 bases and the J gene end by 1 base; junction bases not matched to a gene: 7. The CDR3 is CASTLGTGDSYEQYF. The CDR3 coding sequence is TGTGCCAGCACCCTAGGGACAGGGGATTCCTACGAGCAGTACTTC.